This T cell receptor (beta chain) emerged from a study of T cell changes during pregnancy in multiple sclerosis. The protocol was immunoSEQ multiplex PCR, while the TCRdb copy is restricted to in-frame clones and leaves out a portion. The sample yields about 130,000 clones, 90% to 96% seen once. The CDR3 loop spans 12 amino acids. The germline V gene encodes CDR1 SGHVS and CDR2 FQNEAQ. J lost 7 bases, V lost 11 bases, and 8 bases had no gene match. This chain links TRBV7-8 with TRBJ2-1; 7 positions match TRBD2. The source is a female donor with multiple sclerosis, enrolled in a pregnancy study. The source was peripheral blood, collected after pregnancy. In nucleotides, the CDR3 is TGTGCCGCCGGGCCCGGGAGGAATGAGCAGTTCTTC. Translated, it gives CAAGPGRNEQFF.